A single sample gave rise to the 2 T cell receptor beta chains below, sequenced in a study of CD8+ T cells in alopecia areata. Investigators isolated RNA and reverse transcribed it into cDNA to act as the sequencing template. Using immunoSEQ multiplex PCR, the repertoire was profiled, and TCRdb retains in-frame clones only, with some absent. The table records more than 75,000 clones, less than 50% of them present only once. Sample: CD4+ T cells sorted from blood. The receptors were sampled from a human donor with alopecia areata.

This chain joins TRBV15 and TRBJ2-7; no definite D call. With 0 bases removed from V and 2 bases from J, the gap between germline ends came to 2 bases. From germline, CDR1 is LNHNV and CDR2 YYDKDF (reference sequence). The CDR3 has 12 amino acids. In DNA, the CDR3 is TGTGCCACCAGCAGAGAGCCCTACGAGCAGTACTTC. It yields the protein CATSREPYEQYF.

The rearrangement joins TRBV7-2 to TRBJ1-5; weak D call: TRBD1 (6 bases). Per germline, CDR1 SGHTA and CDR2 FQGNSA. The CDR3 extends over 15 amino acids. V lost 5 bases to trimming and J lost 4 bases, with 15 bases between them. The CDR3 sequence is CASSPQGRLNQPQHF. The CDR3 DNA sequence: TGTGCCAGCAGCCCACAGGGACGACTTAATCAGCCCCAGCATTTT.